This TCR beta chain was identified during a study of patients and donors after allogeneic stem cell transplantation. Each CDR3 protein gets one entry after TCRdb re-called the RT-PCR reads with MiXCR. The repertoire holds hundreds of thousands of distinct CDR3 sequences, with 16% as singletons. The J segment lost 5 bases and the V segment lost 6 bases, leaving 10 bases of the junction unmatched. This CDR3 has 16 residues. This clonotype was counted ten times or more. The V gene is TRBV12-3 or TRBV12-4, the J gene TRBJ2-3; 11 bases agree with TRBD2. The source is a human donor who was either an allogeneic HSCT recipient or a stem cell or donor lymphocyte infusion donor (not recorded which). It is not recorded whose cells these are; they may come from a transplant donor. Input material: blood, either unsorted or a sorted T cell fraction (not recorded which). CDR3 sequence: CASRDSSGGRVDTQYF. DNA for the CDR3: TGTGCCAGCAGAGATTCTAGCGGGGGGCGGGTAGATACGCAGTATTTT.